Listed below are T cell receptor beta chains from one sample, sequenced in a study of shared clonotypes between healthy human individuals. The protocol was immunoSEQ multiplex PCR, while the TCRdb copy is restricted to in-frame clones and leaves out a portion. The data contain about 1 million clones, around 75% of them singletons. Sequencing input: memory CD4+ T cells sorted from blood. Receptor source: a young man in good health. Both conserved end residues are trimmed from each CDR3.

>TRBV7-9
ASSLGAGASRTDTQY
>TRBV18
ASSPGGPGNTIY
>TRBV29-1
SVEDYENGYT
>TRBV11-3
ASSLEGTSGSSEQF
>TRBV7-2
ASSLVSQGGSPSTDTQY
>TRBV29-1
SVHPGGTSGTDTQY
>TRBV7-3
ASSLPGHYQETQY
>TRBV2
ASSARQTKETQY
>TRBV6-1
ASGELRQGTNTGELF
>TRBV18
ASSLESGSRGDTQY
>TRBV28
ASSLGQFYGYT
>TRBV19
ASSMYMRIRTGSGNYGYT
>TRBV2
ASNLGGGFQPQH
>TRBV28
ASSRDDRGYT
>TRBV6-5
ASRERTGNEAF
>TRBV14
ASSHQGQPQH
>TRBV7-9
ASSLRKGALNTGELF
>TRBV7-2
ASSPRTGTLSGNTIY
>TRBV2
ASSDKGYGANVLT
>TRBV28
ASSLSQVGGYT
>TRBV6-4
ASSEQRNTEAF
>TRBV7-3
ASSLTGPGTEAF
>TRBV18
ASSPRQGGSNQPQH
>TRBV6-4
ASQQGQNTGELF
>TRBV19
ASTRGLGYEQY
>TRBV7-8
ASSPWTGSKDTQY
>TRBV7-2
ASSPMDRGDEQY
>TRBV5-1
ASSLGQGVWEQF
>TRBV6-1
ASSVLTGTGYSGANVLT
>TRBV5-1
ASSLEGTGKMF
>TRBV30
AWRRQTNTEAF
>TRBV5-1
ASSPTSGTNQPQH
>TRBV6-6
ASSQTGSNSPLH
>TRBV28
ASSLKGARTGELF
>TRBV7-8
ASSLGGPKGYYGYT
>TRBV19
ASRFRASGANYGYT
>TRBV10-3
AIFQGGGGLAANTGELF
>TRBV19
ASSLGSISNQPQH
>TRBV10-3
AISESAGTTNEKLF
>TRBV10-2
ASSASVNEQF
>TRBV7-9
ASSLEGREQY
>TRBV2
ASKRFSSGTGELF
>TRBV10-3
AISDLGAKDTDTQY
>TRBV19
ASSVGQGYGYT
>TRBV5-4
ASERDGGAYEQY
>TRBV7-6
ASSPGTGPGNTIY